A single T cell receptor beta chain is shown here with its context. Its antigen is unknown. The sample belongs to a study of siplizumab effects on memory and regulatory T cells. Whole-study results and caveats: Naive-or-memory phenotypes were unassignable for roughly 75-97% of proliferating CD4+ or CD8+ clones.

CDR1 is SEHNR, CDR2 FQNEAQ, per germline (reference sequence). The V gene lost 6 bases and the J gene lost 5 bases, with 19 bases spanning the gap. The CDR3 has 16 residues. Around 91,000 TCR templates underwent assay in every sample. TCRdb's copy holds only in-frame clones and misses some; the assay was immunoSEQ multiplex PCR. The sample records roughly 120,000 clones, approximately 94% being singletons. Sequenced input: non-Treg CD4+ T cells sorted from blood. The chain carries TRBV7-9 and TRBJ2-2; D is unclear. This clonotype originated in a human donor in good health. The CDR3 sequence is CASSSKPQEMTGELFF. Written as DNA, the CDR3 is TGTGCCAGCAGTTCTAAGCCCCAGGAGATGACCGGGGAGCTGTTTTTT.